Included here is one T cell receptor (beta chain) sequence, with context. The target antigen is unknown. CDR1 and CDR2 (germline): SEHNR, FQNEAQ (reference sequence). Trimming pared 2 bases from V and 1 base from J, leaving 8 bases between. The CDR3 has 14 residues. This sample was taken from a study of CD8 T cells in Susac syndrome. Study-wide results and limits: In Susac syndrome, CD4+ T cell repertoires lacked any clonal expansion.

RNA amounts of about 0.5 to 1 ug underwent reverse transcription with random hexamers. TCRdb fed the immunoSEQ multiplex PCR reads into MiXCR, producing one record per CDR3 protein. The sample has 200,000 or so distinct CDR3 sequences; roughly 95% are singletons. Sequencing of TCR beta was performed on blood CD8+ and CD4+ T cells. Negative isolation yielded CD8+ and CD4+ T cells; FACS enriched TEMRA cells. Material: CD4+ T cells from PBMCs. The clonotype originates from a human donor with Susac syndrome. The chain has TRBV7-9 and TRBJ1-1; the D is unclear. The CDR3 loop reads CASSLQESNTEAFF. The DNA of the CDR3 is TGTGCCAGCAGCTTACAAGAGTCGAACACTGAAGCTTTCTTT.